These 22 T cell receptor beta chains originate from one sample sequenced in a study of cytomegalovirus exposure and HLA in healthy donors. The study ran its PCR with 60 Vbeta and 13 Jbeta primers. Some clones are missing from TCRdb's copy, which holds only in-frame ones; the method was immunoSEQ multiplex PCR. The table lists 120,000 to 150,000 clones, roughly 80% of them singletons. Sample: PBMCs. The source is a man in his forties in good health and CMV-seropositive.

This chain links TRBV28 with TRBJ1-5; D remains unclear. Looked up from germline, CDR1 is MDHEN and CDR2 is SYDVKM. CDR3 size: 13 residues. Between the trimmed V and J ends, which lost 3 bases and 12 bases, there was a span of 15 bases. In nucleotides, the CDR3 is TGTGCCAGCAGTTTGAGTATGGGGAGTCTCCAGCATTTT. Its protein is CASSLSMGSLQHF.

The CDR3 loop reads CASSSNYGYEQYF. The CDR3 bases are TGTGCCAGCAGCTCAAATTACGGCTACGAGCAGTACTTC. The V gene is TRBV7-9, the J gene TRBJ2-7, with D unresolved. Trimming cost V 4 bases and J 3 bases, with 10 bases left between them. The CDR3 sequence is 13 residues long. Germline V gene lookup returns CDR1 SEHNR and CDR2 FQNEAQ (reference sequence).

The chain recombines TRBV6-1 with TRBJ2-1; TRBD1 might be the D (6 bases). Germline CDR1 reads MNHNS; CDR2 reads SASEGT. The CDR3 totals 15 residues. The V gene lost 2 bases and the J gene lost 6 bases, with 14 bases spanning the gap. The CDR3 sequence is CASSELGGPANEQFF. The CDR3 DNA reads TGTGCCAGCAGTGAATTAGGGGGACCCGCCAATGAGCAGTTCTTC.

The DNA of the CDR3 is TGCGCCAGCAGCTTGATTCGGACAGGGGGCACTGAAGCTTTCTTT. Protein: CASSLIRTGGTEAFF. The chain uses TRBV5-1 and TRBJ1-1, with 10 bases fitting TRBD1. The CDR3 has 15 residues. Germline CDR1 and CDR2: SGHRS and YFSETQ. Trimming took 1 base from V and 4 from J; bases not matched to a gene: 4.

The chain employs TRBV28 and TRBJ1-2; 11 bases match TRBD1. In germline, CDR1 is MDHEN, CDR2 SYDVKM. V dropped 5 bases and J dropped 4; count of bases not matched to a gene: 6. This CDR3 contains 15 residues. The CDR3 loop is CASSPGQGAGYGYTF. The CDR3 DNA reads TGTGCCAGCAGTCCTGGACAGGGGGCTGGCTATGGCTACACCTTC.

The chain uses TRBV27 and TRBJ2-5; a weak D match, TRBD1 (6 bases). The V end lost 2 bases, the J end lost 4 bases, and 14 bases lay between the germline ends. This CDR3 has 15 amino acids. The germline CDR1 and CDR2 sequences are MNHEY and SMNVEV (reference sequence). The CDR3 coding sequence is TGTGCCAGCAGTTTAGATTCTCAGGGGCGAGAGACCCAGTACTTC. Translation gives CASSLDSQGRETQYF.

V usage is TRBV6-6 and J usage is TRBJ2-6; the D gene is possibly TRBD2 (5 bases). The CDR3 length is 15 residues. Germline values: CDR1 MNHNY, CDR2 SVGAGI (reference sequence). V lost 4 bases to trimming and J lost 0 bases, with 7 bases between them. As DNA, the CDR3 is TGTGCCAGCAGTTCCCGGGGCTCTGGGGCCAACGTCCTGACTTTC. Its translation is CASSSRGSGANVLTF.

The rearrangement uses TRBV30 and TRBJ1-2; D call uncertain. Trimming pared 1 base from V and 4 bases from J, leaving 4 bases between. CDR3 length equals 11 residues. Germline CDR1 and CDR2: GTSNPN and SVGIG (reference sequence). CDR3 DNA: TGTGCCTGGAGTGCCCTCTATGGCTACACCTTC. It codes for CAWSALYGYTF.

The chain's CDR3 is CAISEGASGTYNEQFF. The CDR3 nucleotides read TGTGCCATCAGTGAAGGGGCTAGCGGGACCTACAATGAGCAGTTCTTC. The chain joins TRBV10-3 to TRBJ2-1, with TRBD2 identical over 9 bases. The CDR3 consists of 16 residues. Germline assignment: CDR1 ENHRY and CDR2 SYGVKD. J was trimmed by 2 bases and V by 3 bases; bases with no gene match: 5.

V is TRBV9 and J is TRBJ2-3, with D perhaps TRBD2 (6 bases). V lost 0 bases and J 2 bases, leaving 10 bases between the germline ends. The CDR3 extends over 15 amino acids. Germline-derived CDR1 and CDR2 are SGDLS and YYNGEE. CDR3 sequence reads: CASSVGLDLTDTQYF. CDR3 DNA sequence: TGTGCCAGCAGCGTAGGACTAGACCTCACAGATACGCAGTATTTT.

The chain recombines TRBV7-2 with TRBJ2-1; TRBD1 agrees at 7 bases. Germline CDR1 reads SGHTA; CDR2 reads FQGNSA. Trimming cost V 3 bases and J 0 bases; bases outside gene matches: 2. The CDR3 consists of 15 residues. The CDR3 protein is CASSFGDSSYNEQFF. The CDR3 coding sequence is TGTGCCAGCAGCTTCGGGGACAGCTCCTACAATGAGCAGTTCTTC.

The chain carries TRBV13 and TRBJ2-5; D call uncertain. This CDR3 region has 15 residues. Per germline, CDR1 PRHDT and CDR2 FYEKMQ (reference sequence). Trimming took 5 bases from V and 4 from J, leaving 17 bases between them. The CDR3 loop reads CASSLTDAGGETQYF. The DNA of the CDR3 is TGTGCCAGCAGCCTAACAGACGCCGGTGGAGAGACCCAGTACTTC.

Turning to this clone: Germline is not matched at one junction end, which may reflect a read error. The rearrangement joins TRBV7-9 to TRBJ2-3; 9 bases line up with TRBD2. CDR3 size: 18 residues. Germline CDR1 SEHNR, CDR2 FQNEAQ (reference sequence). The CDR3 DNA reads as TGTTCCAGCAGCTTTTTAGGCGGGAGGGAGGCATCGACAGATACGCAGTATTTT. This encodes CSSSFLGGREASTDTQYF. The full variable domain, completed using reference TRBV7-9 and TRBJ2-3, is DTGVSQNPRHKITKRGQNVTFRCDPISEHNRLYWYRQTLGQGPEFLTYFQNEAQLEKSRLLSDRFSAERPKGSFSTLEIQRTEQGDSAMYLCSSSFLGGREASTDTQYFGPGTRLTVL.

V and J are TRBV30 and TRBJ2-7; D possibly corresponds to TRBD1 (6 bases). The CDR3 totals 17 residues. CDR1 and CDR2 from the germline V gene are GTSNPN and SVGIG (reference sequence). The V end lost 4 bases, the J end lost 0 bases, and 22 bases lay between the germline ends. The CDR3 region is CAWKGDGYPLGSYEQYF. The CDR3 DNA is TGTGCCTGGAAGGGGGACGGATACCCCCTGGGCTCCTACGAGCAGTACTTC.

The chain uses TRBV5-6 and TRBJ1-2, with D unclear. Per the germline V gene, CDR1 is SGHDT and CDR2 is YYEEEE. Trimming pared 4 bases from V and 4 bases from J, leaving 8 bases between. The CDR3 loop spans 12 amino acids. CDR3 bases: TGTGCCAGCAGCCCCGGTGTCTATGGCTACACCTTC. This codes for CASSPGVYGYTF. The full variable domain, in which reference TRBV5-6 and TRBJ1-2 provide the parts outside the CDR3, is DAGVTQSPTHLIKTRGQQVTLRCSPKSGHDTVSWYQQALGQGPQFIFQYYEEEERQRGNFPDRFSGHQFPNYSSELNVNALLLGDSALYLCASSPGVYGYTFGSGTRLTVV.

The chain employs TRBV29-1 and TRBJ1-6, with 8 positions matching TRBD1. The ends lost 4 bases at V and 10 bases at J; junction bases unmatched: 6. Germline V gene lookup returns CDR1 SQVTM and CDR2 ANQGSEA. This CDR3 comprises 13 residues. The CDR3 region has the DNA TGCAGCGTTGCCACCGGACAGGGATCACCCCTCCACTTT. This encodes CSVATGQGSPLHF.

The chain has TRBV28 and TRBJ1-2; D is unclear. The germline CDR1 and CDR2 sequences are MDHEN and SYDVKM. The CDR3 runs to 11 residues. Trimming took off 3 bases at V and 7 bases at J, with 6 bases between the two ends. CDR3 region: CASSFFRGYTF. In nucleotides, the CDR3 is TGTGCCAGCAGTTTTTTCCGTGGCTACACCTTC.

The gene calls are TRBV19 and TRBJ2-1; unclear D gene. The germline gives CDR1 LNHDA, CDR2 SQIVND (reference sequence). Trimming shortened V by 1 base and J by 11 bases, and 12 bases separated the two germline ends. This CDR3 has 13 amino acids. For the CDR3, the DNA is TGTGCCAGTAGTATAGGACAAGCACCAAAGCAGTTCTTC. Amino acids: CASSIGQAPKQFF.

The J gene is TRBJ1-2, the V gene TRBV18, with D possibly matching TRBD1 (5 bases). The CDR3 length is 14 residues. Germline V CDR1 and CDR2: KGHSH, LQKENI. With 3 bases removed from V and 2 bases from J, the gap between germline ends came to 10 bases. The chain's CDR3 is CASSPDRENYGYTF. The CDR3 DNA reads TGTGCCAGCTCACCCGACAGAGAAAACTATGGCTACACCTTC. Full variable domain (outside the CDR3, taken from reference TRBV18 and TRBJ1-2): NAGVMQNPRHLVRRRGQEARLRCSPMKGHSHVYWYRQLPEEGLKFMVYLQKENIIDESGMPKERFSAEFPKEGPSILRIQQVVRGDSAAYFCASSPDRENYGYTFGSGTRLTVV.

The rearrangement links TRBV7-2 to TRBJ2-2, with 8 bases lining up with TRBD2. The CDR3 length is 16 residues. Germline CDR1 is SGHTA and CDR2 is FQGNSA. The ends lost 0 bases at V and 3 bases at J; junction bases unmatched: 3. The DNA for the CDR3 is TGTGCCAGCAGCTTAGCTAGCGGGATTTACACCGGGGAGCTGTTTTTT. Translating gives CASSLASGIYTGELFF.

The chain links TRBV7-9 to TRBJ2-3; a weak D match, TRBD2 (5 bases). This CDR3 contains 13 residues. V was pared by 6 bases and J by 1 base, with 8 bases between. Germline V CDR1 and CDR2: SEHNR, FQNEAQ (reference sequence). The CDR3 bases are TGTGCCAGCAGGGACTGGCGCACAGATACGCAGTATTTT. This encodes CASRDWRTDTQYF.

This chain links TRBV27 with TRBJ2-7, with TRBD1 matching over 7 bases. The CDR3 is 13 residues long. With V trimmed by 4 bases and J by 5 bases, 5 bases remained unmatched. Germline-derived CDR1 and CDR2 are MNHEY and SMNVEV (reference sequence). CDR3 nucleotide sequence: TGTGCCAGCAGTTCGAACAGGGGTGACGAGCAGTACTTC. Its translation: CASSSNRGDEQYF.